This passage covers 23 T cell receptor beta chains from one sample sequenced in a study of shared clonotypes between healthy human individuals. Terminally differentiated effector memory CD45RA+ cells were excluded by CCR7 positive selection of CD45RO-negative cells. Produced via immunoSEQ multiplex PCR; TCRdb's table is partial and in-frame only. The table shows some 2,100,000 clones, with roughly 91% occurring only once. The sample consisted of naive CD8+ T cells from PBMCs. Receptors originate from a man between 18 and 35 years old in good health. Some clones in this sample may be carry-over from other donors' samples.

The V gene is TRBV11-2, the J gene TRBJ1-2, with D unclear. CDR1 and CDR2 from the germline V gene are SGHAT and FQNNGV. The V end was cut by 1 base, the J end by 5 bases, with 8 bases between. The CDR3 length is 13 residues. CDR3 nucleotides: TGTGCCAGCAGCTTAGCGGCGGGGTATGGCTACACCTTC. Amino acid sequence: CASSLAAGYGYTF.

The chain couples TRBV10-2 to TRBJ2-2; no firm D call. The V gene's germline CDR1 is WSHSY and CDR2 SAAADI. This CDR3 comprises 13 residues. The V end was cut by 6 bases, the J end by 6 bases, with 11 bases between. Written as DNA, the CDR3 is TGCGCCAGCAGACCCAGGCTTCCCGGGGAGCTGTTTTTT. The encoded protein is CASRPRLPGELFF.

This chain uses TRBV4-1 with TRBJ2-7; D remains unclear. CDR3 length equals 16 residues. Looked up from germline, CDR1 is MGHRA and CDR2 is YSYEKL. V was shortened by 2 bases and J by 0 bases, with 14 bases between the two germline ends. In DNA form, the CDR3 reads TGCGCCAGCAGCCAACGTCAAGACTGGAGCTCCTACGAGCAGTACTTC. It translates to CASSQRQDWSSYEQYF.

This sequence joins TRBV13 and TRBJ2-2, with a tentative D call TRBD2 (5 bases). The CDR3 extends over 14 amino acids. CDR1 and CDR2 (germline): PRHDT, FYEKMQ (reference sequence). V was pared by 3 bases and J by 1 base, with 6 bases between. CDR3 bases: TGTGCCAGCAGCTTCAGCGGGAACACCGGGGAGCTGTTTTTT. Residues: CASSFSGNTGELFF.

The rearrangement joins TRBV6-1 to TRBJ2-7, with D perhaps TRBD2 (5 bases). The CDR3 spans 15 residues. Trimming stripped 6 bases from V and 4 bases from J, with 19 bases between. Per germline, CDR1 MNHNS and CDR2 SASEGT. The CDR3 sequence is CASSVSRRMNYEQYF. CDR3 coding DNA: TGTGCCAGCAGCGTGAGCCGGAGGATGAATTACGAGCAGTACTTC.

The chain's CDR3 is CAIERGQGAYEQYF. The DNA of the CDR3 is TGTGCCATCGAAAGGGGACAGGGGGCATACGAGCAGTACTTC. The V and J genes are TRBV28 and TRBJ2-7; 12 bases match TRBD1. J was trimmed by 4 bases and V by 10 bases; bases with no gene match: 8. This CDR3 has 14 residues. Germline values: CDR1 MDHEN, CDR2 SYDVKM.

In regard to this clone: Additional DNA sequences in this sample encode the identical CDR3. The chain recombines TRBV10-3 with TRBJ2-7; possible D gene TRBD1, 5 bases. Looked up from germline, CDR1 is ENHRY and CDR2 is SYGVKD. Trimming left V 8 bases short and J 4 bases short, with 9 bases between. The CDR3 is made up of 11 amino acids. CDR3 bases: TGTGCCATCGGTTCAGGGTACGAGCAGTACTTC. Translation gives CAIGSGYEQYF.

The table lists this clone with a count of one. V gene TRBV27 combines with J gene TRBJ1-5; D is undetermined. This CDR3 has 16 residues. With 1 base removed from V and 2 bases from J, the gap between germline ends came to 12 bases. Per the germline V gene, CDR1 is MNHEY and CDR2 is SMNVEV (reference sequence). The chain's CDR3 is CASSLLPLRGNQPQHF. The CDR3 coding sequence is TGTGCCAGCAGTTTATTGCCGCTTCGGGGCAATCAGCCCCAGCATTTT.

The V and J genes are TRBV5-1 and TRBJ2-5; TRBD2 agrees at 11 bases. The CDR3 is 17 amino acids. The V and J ends lost 4 bases and 0 bases, in that order; junction bases with no gene match: 8. Germline V gene data show CDR1 as SGHRS and CDR2 as YFSETQ. The CDR3 DNA sequence: TGCGCCAGCAGCAAAACACTAGCGGGAGTCGACCAAGAGACCCAGTACTTC. It translates to CASSKTLAGVDQETQYF.

A single count supports this clone. V and J are TRBV2 and TRBJ2-2; 13 nucleotides align to TRBD2. V lost 0 bases and J lost 7; bases outside the gene matches: 8. CDR1 is SNHLY, CDR2 FYNNEI, per germline. This CDR3 has 18 amino acids. The CDR3 is CASSEASLTSGRVGELFF. In nucleotides, the CDR3 is TGTGCCAGCAGTGAAGCCTCCCTTACTAGCGGGAGGGTCGGGGAGCTGTTTTTT.

The J gene is TRBJ1-2, the V gene TRBV27; D possibly corresponds to TRBD1 (5 bases). The CDR3 has 15 residues. CDR1 and CDR2 (germline): MNHEY, SMNVEV (reference sequence). V lost 2 bases, J lost 8 bases, and 18 bases lay in between. In nucleotides, the CDR3 is TGTGCCAGCAGTTTAAAGGGACCTGGTATAGACGGCTACACCTTC. This encodes CASSLKGPGIDGYTF.

V is TRBV7-9 and J is TRBJ2-2; possible D gene TRBD2, 6 bases. The CDR3 spans 14 residues. V lost 3 bases to trimming and J lost 7 bases, with 12 bases between them. Germline CDR1 SEHNR, CDR2 FQNEAQ (reference sequence). The CDR3 loop is CASSFRQRVGELFF. The CDR3 DNA reads TGTGCCAGCAGCTTTAGACAGCGGGTCGGGGAGCTGTTTTTT.

This chain joins TRBV7-9 and TRBJ2-1; 12 positions match TRBD2. Germline lookup yields CDR1 SEHNR and CDR2 FQNEAQ (reference sequence). The CDR3 length is 15 residues. After removal of 4 bases from V and 7 bases from J, the junction contained 5 bases not matched to a gene. CDR3 sequence: CASSYTGTSGNEQFF. The CDR3 region has the DNA TGTGCCAGCAGCTATACCGGGACTAGCGGGAATGAGCAGTTCTTC. The full variable domain, rest sourced from reference TRBV7-9 and TRBJ2-1, is DTGVSQNPRHKITKRGQNVTFRCDPISEHNRLYWYRQTLGQGPEFLTYFQNEAQLEKSRLLSDRFSAERPKGSFSTLEIQRTEQGDSAMYLCASSYTGTSGNEQFFGPGTRLTVL.

This chain joins TRBV10-3 and TRBJ2-7; TRBD2 matches 10 bases. This CDR3 comprises 14 residues. The junction had 5 bases not matched to a gene; V was cut back by 3 bases and J by 6 bases. The germline V gene has CDR1 ENHRY and CDR2 SYGVKD. The CDR3 nucleotides read TGTGCCATCAGTGACCTAGCGGGAGAGGGCGAGCAGTACTTC. Its protein product is CAISDLAGEGEQYF.

In the case of this clone: Other nucleotide sequences in the sample specify the same CDR3. The V call is TRBV27, the J call TRBJ2-7; D possibly corresponds to TRBD1 (5 bases). CDR3 length: 13 residues. Deletions cut 3 bases from V and 7 bases from J, with 13 bases between. Germline V gene sequence: CDR1 MNHEY, CDR2 SMNVEV (reference sequence). CDR3 in amino acids: CASSLGRAGEQYF. CDR3 nucleotides: TGTGCCAGCAGTTTGGGCAGGGCCGGGGAGCAGTACTTC.

The J gene is TRBJ1-5, the V gene TRBV27; no firm D call. Deletions cut 5 bases from V and 3 bases from J, with 11 bases between. In germline, CDR1 is MNHEY, CDR2 SMNVEV (reference sequence). The CDR3 spans 14 residues. Written as DNA, the CDR3 is TGTGCCAGCAGTCTAAAAAATCCCAATCAGCCCCAGCATTTT. Translated: CASSLKNPNQPQHF.

This clone was recorded only once. The chain has TRBV5-6 and TRBJ2-7; 7 bases line up with TRBD1. The CDR3 length is 14 residues. The trim removed 7 bases at V and 7 bases at J, leaving 14 bases unmatched. Germline-derived CDR1 and CDR2 are SGHDT and YYEEEE. CDR3 nucleotide sequence: TGTGCCAGCTACCGCGACAGGGTAGCACAGGAGCAGTACTTC. It is translated as CASYRDRVAQEQYF.

The chain links TRBV28 to TRBJ1-5; unclear D gene. Germline CDR1 and CDR2: MDHEN and SYDVKM. The CDR3 spans 14 residues. Deletions cut 3 bases from V and 6 bases from J, with 12 bases between. For the CDR3, the DNA is TGTGCCAGCAGTTTTACCTCCGGCTCTCAGCCCCAGCATTTT. This gives the protein CASSFTSGSQPQHF.

J is TRBJ1-4 and V is TRBV7-6, with 7 bases that match TRBD1. Germline CDR1 reads SGHVS; CDR2 reads FNYEAQ. Trimming at V came to 3 bases and at J to 8 bases, leaving 6 bases not matched to a gene. The CDR3 sequence is 14 residues long. CDR3 sequence reads: CASSFDRVDEKLFF. In DNA form, the CDR3 reads TGTGCCAGCAGCTTTGACAGGGTGGACGAAAAACTGTTTTTT.

This clone was counted only a few times. The chain combines TRBV6-1 with TRBJ1-1; no reliable D call. The CDR3 covers 15 residues. Trimming stripped 2 bases from V and 1 base from J, with 11 bases between. CDR1 MNHNS and CDR2 SASEGT come from the germline V gene. The CDR3 DNA sequence: TGTGCCAGCAGTGAATACGTCCTACAGAACACTGAAGCTTTCTTT. Amino acid sequence: CASSEYVLQNTEAFF.

With regard to this clone: The same CDR3 is also encoded by other DNA sequences in this sample. The CDR3 region has the DNA TGTGCCAGCAGTTACTCCAATCGGGGAGATCAGCCCCAGCATTTT. It yields the protein CASSYSNRGDQPQHF. This chain uses TRBV6-5 with TRBJ1-5; D remains unclear. Trimming shortened V by 0 bases and J by 5 bases, and 11 bases separated the two germline ends. The V gene's germline CDR1 is MNHEY and CDR2 SVGAGI. The CDR3 has 15 amino acids.

This sequence joins TRBV7-9 and TRBJ2-1, with 9 positions matching TRBD2. Germline lookup yields CDR1 SEHNR and CDR2 FQNEAQ (reference sequence). V shed 4 bases, J shed 7 bases, and the junction held 14 bases outside the gene matches. The CDR3 consists of 17 residues. The CDR3 bases are TGTGCCAGCAGCTCCTACGAGGGGGCGGGAGGGGTAAATGAGCAGTTCTTC. The encoded protein is CASSSYEGAGGVNEQFF.

The chain employs TRBV27 and TRBJ2-7; possible D gene TRBD1, 6 bases. Germline V gene sequence: CDR1 MNHEY, CDR2 SMNVEV (reference sequence). This CDR3 region has 16 residues. V was clipped by 6 bases and J by 0 bases, with 18 bases between them. CDR3 DNA sequence: TGTGCCAGCAGCCACATCCGGGACACCGACTCCTACGAGCAGTACTTC. The encoded protein is CASSHIRDTDSYEQYF.